These T cell receptor beta chains were read from a single sample in a study of T cells in Graves' hyperthyroidism and ophthalmopathy. TCRdb reanalysed the multiplex PCR reads using MiXCR and keeps one entry per CDR3 protein. Seen here are fewer than 650,000 distinct CDR3 sequences, approximately 14% observed once, and the top ten hold under 7%. The sequencing sample was made of blood. These receptors came from a woman between 25 and 40 years old with Graves' hyperthyroidism that later progressed to Graves' ophthalmopathy. Both conserved end residues are part of each CDR3. Each record gives: clone size, J gene, D gene, CDR3 length, V gene, CDR3 protein, CDR3 DNA. The D gene is left open where the match is weak. Clone size appears in some rows only: once, few, many, or a class for an expanded clone.

clone_size: once
j_call: TRBJ2-5
d_call: -
cdr3_length: 14
v_call: TRBV4-1
cdr3_aa: CASSQPRVGETQYF
cdr3_nt: TGCGCCAGCAGCCAACCCCGGGTGGGGGAGACCCAGTACTTC

clone_size: many
j_call: TRBJ2-7
d_call: -
cdr3_length: 16
v_call: TRBV11-2
cdr3_aa: CASSPGGGPSSYEQYF
cdr3_nt: TGTGCCAGCAGCCCAGGAGGGGGTCCATCCTCCTACGAGCAGTACTTC

clone_size: few
j_call: TRBJ2-3
d_call: -
cdr3_length: 13
v_call: TRBV2
cdr3_aa: CASKAEITDTQYF
cdr3_nt: TGTGCCAGCAAAGCGGAAATCACAGATACGCAGTATTTT

clone_size: many
j_call: TRBJ2-3
d_call: TRBD2
cdr3_length: 14
v_call: TRBV11-2
cdr3_aa: CASSPSTSADTQYF
cdr3_nt: TGTGCCAGCAGCCCCTCGACTAGCGCAGATACGCAGTATTTT

clone_size: many
j_call: TRBJ1-1
d_call: -
cdr3_length: 17
v_call: TRBV19
cdr3_aa: CATTPNGAALMNTEAFF
cdr3_nt: TGTGCCACTACGCCGAATGGGGCAGCTCTTATGAACACTGAAGCTTTCTTT

clone_size: few
j_call: TRBJ2-1
d_call: TRBD2
cdr3_length: 16
v_call: TRBV13
cdr3_aa: CASSLRTSGMANEQFF
cdr3_nt: TGTGCCAGCAGCCTACGGACTAGCGGGATGGCGAATGAGCAGTTCTTC

clone_size: -
j_call: TRBJ2-2
d_call: -
cdr3_length: 13
v_call: TRBV6-2/TRBV6-3
cdr3_aa: CAREDANTGELFF
cdr3_nt: TGTGCCAGAGAGGACGCGAACACCGGGGAGCTGTTTTTT

clone_size: many
j_call: TRBJ1-4
d_call: -
cdr3_length: 13
v_call: TRBV24-1
cdr3_aa: CATGDRHNEKLFF
cdr3_nt: TGTGCCACCGGGGACCGACATAATGAAAAACTGTTTTTT

clone_size: many
j_call: TRBJ1-5
d_call: TRBD1
cdr3_length: 18
v_call: TRBV6-2/TRBV6-3
cdr3_aa: CASSRDRGRRNSNQPQHF
cdr3_nt: TGTGCCAGCAGCCGGGACAGGGGGCGAAGGAATAGCAATCAGCCCCAGCATTTT

clone_size: -
j_call: TRBJ2-7
d_call: -
cdr3_length: 13
v_call: TRBV20-1
cdr3_aa: CSAPRGETYEQYF
cdr3_nt: TGCAGTGCTCCCAGGGGGGAGACCTACGAGCAGTACTTC

clone_size: once
j_call: TRBJ2-7
d_call: -
cdr3_length: 13
v_call: TRBV5-1
cdr3_aa: CASSQPDSYEQYF
cdr3_nt: TGCGCCAGCAGCCAACCCGACAGCTACGAGCAGTACTTC

clone_size: -
j_call: TRBJ1-2
d_call: TRBD1
cdr3_length: 14
v_call: TRBV27
cdr3_aa: CASSLGTARYGYTF
cdr3_nt: TGTGCCAGCAGCCTCGGGACAGCCCGCTATGGCTACACCTTC

clone_size: many
j_call: TRBJ1-6
d_call: -
cdr3_length: 13
v_call: TRBV27
cdr3_aa: CASSFPSGTPLHF
cdr3_nt: TGTGCCAGCAGTTTCCCCTCAGGGACGCCCCTCCACTTT

clone_size: many
j_call: TRBJ1-1
d_call: -
cdr3_length: 12
v_call: TRBV7-9
cdr3_aa: CAIVTGDTEAFF
cdr3_nt: TGTGCCATCGTCACTGGCGACACTGAAGCTTTCTTT

clone_size: many
j_call: TRBJ1-2
d_call: -
cdr3_length: 14
v_call: TRBV2
cdr3_aa: CASSGPGRGYGYTF
cdr3_nt: TGTGCCAGCAGTGGCCCCGGTCGGGGCTATGGCTACACCTTC

clone_size: many
j_call: TRBJ1-2
d_call: -
cdr3_length: 11
v_call: TRBV14
cdr3_aa: CASSQEAGYTF
cdr3_nt: TGTGCCAGCAGCCAGGAGGCTGGCTACACCTTC

clone_size: once
j_call: TRBJ2-1
d_call: -
cdr3_length: 15
v_call: TRBV7-9
cdr3_aa: CASSLGQGIGNEQFF
cdr3_nt: TGTGCCAGCAGCTTAGGGCAGGGTATCGGCAATGAGCAGTTCTTC

clone_size: many
j_call: TRBJ2-3
d_call: -
cdr3_length: 15
v_call: TRBV7-3
cdr3_aa: CASSLTAGLPDTQYF
cdr3_nt: TGTGCCAGCAGCTTAACGGCCGGGTTACCAGATACGCAGTATTTT

clone_size: few
j_call: TRBJ1-1
d_call: TRBD1
cdr3_length: 14
v_call: TRBV20-1
cdr3_aa: CSARLTGRGTEAFF
cdr3_nt: TGCAGTGCTAGACTGACAGGGCGTGGCACTGAAGCTTTCTTT

clone_size: many
j_call: TRBJ2-1
d_call: TRBD2
cdr3_length: 17
v_call: TRBV11-3
cdr3_aa: CASSLDLSGRAYNEQFF
cdr3_nt: TGTGCCAGCAGCTTAGATCTGAGTGGGAGGGCCTACAATGAGCAGTTCTTC

clone_size: once
j_call: TRBJ1-5
d_call: TRBD1
cdr3_length: 15
v_call: TRBV12-3/TRBV12-4
cdr3_aa: CASSGQGSGNQPQHF
cdr3_nt: TGTGCCAGCAGTGGACAGGGTTCGGGCAATCAGCCCCAGCATTTT

clone_size: -
j_call: TRBJ2-1
d_call: -
cdr3_length: 15
v_call: TRBV12-3/TRBV12-4
cdr3_aa: CASSSRQSSSYEQFF
cdr3_nt: TGTGCCAGCAGCTCCCGACAGTCCAGCTCCTACGAGCAGTTCTTC

clone_size: many
j_call: TRBJ2-1
d_call: -
cdr3_length: 14
v_call: TRBV2
cdr3_aa: CASSDWKGNNEQFF
cdr3_nt: TGTGCCAGCAGTGATTGGAAAGGGAACAATGAGCAGTTCTTC

clone_size: few
j_call: TRBJ2-7
d_call: -
cdr3_length: 15
v_call: TRBV5-5
cdr3_aa: CASSPPGLRTYEQYF
cdr3_nt: TGTGCCAGCAGCCCCCCCGGGCTCAGAACCTACGAGCAGTACTTC

clone_size: many
j_call: TRBJ1-1
d_call: -
cdr3_length: 14
v_call: TRBV13
cdr3_aa: CASSAVDSDYRAFF
cdr3_nt: TGTGCCAGCAGCGCAGTGGACAGTGACTACCGAGCTTTCTTT

clone_size: many
j_call: TRBJ2-2
d_call: -
cdr3_length: 16
v_call: TRBV5-1
cdr3_aa: CASSPKVHSETGELFF
cdr3_nt: TGCGCCAGCAGCCCTAAAGTGCACAGCGAGACCGGGGAGCTGTTTTTT

clone_size: -
j_call: TRBJ1-5
d_call: TRBD1
cdr3_length: 14
v_call: TRBV15
cdr3_aa: CAIEDRGGDQPQHF
cdr3_nt: TGTGCCATCGAGGACAGGGGAGGCGATCAGCCCCAGCATTTT

clone_size: few
j_call: TRBJ1-3
d_call: -
cdr3_length: 15
v_call: TRBV5-1
cdr3_aa: CASSLIPGNGNTIYF
cdr3_nt: TGCGCCAGCAGCTTGATCCCTGGGAATGGAAACACCATATATTTT

clone_size: many
j_call: TRBJ2-7
d_call: -
cdr3_length: 13
v_call: TRBV3-1
cdr3_aa: CASSQVKGSEQYF
cdr3_nt: TGTGCCAGCAGCCAAGTAAAGGGTTCCGAGCAGTACTTC